Ten or more counts support the clone carrying this T cell receptor beta chain. Its matching antigen is unknown. Alpha and beta constant-region primers primed reverse transcription of 400 to 500 ng RNA. Separate chain-specific third strand synthesis with multiplexing indices produced the alpha and beta libraries. Ligation attached cDNA to a 5' RACE adapter that carried a random hexamer and SP2 site. TCRdb itself ran the 5' RACE reads through MiXCR, one entry per CDR3 protein. The sample consists of about 3,800 distinct CDR3 sequences, about 7.8% of them appearing once. The V gene lost 4 bases and the J gene lost 0 bases, with 6 bases spanning the gap. CDR1 is LGHDT, CDR2 YNNKEL, per germline (reference sequence). The CDR3 is 13 amino acids. Roughly three months, about 14 weeks, into antiretroviral therapy, follow-up blood was collected. Whole blood was used without fractionation, so all unsorted peripheral T cells were included.

This specimen comes from a study of HIV-infected patients and healthy controls. Study-wide background: Early therapy brought no consistent CD8 count shift, though the CD4:CD8 ratio rose a little.

Study conclusions and caveats: Treated samples reflected only about three months of therapy, arguably too short to observe immune reconstitution. During therapy, HIV-associated CDR3s fell significantly in frequency, while CMV-associated CDR3s did not change significantly.

This receptor was obtained from an adult with HIV infection. J is TRBJ1-1 and V is TRBV3-1; perhaps TRBD1 as D (5 bases). Sequenced here: blood, sampled during antiretroviral therapy. The CDR3 protein is CASSLGVNTEAFF. DNA of the CDR3: TGTGCCAGCAGCCTAGGGGTGAACACTGAAGCTTTCTTT.